A selection of T cell receptor beta chains follows, all from one sample in a study of cytomegalovirus exposure and HLA in healthy donors. The data were produced by immunoSEQ multiplex PCR, yet TCRdb's version contains in-frame clones alone and is incomplete. The sample has approximately 58,000 clones. Specimen: PBMCs. The source of these receptors is a woman aged 18-35 years in good health and CMV-seronegative. Each CDR3 is given without its conserved first and last residue.

v_call: TRBV30
j_call: TRBJ2-1
cdr3_aa: AWGRGLGYNEQF

v_call: TRBV9
j_call: TRBJ2-1
cdr3_aa: ASSAEPSGNNEQF

v_call: TRBV18
j_call: TRBJ1-1
cdr3_aa: ASSRDSDEGTEAF

v_call: TRBV6-5
j_call: TRBJ2-1
cdr3_aa: ASTAGGPGDEQF

v_call: TRBV5-1
j_call: TRBJ2-1
cdr3_aa: ASSLPPAGVLNEQF

v_call: TRBV30
j_call: TRBJ1-2
cdr3_aa: AWSVQNRDGYT

v_call: TRBV19
j_call: TRBJ2-7
cdr3_aa: ASRPSGTGPYEQY

v_call: TRBV4-1
j_call: TRBJ2-3
cdr3_aa: ASSQAGTSWTDTQY

v_call: TRBV30
j_call: TRBJ1-5
cdr3_aa: AWGTGGGNQPQH

v_call: TRBV19
j_call: TRBJ2-7
cdr3_aa: ATGDRAGEQY

v_call: TRBV5-1
j_call: TRBJ1-5
cdr3_aa: ASSLGQVGQPQH

v_call: TRBV6-5
j_call: TRBJ1-1
cdr3_aa: ASSSRTGVLNTEAF

v_call: TRBV12-5
j_call: TRBJ1-5
cdr3_aa: ASGLVLRGRNQPQH

v_call: TRBV19
j_call: TRBJ1-1
cdr3_aa: ASSTGATEAF

v_call: TRBV4-1
j_call: TRBJ2-2
cdr3_aa: ASSLGGGGTGELF

v_call: TRBV6-5
j_call: TRBJ1-2
cdr3_aa: ASSYVRTGDGYT

v_call: TRBV4-1
j_call: TRBJ2-1
cdr3_aa: ASSQAQGGQGRNEQF

v_call: TRBV30
j_call: TRBJ1-3
cdr3_aa: AWRALRGISGNTIY

v_call: TRBV18
j_call: TRBJ2-3
cdr3_aa: ASSGGGEAGRKN

v_call: TRBV7-9
j_call: TRBJ2-5
cdr3_aa: ASSARDQETQY

v_call: TRBV9
j_call: TRBJ2-7
cdr3_aa: ASSVGQGLVYEQY

v_call: TRBV4-2
j_call: TRBJ1-1
cdr3_aa: ASSQGQGTEAF

v_call: TRBV27
j_call: TRBJ1-5
cdr3_aa: ASSFLGGGNQPQH

v_call: TRBV9
j_call: TRBJ2-1
cdr3_aa: ASSVKTSGTDNEQF

v_call: TRBV11-1
j_call: TRBJ2-7
cdr3_aa: ASSLAPRTGAYEQY

v_call: TRBV7-3
j_call: TRBJ2-1
cdr3_aa: ASSLGQGNEQF

v_call: TRBV6-5
j_call: TRBJ2-7
cdr3_aa: ASRVGQAAYEQY

v_call: TRBV5-1
j_call: TRBJ2-7
cdr3_aa: ASSLTTGDAGGPDEQY

v_call: TRBV30
j_call: TRBJ1-1
cdr3_aa: AWSRGMGDTEAF

v_call: TRBV25-1
j_call: TRBJ2-1
cdr3_aa: ASSAGSGSYNEQF

v_call: TRBV13
j_call: TRBJ1-1
cdr3_aa: ASSLGQAQDEAF

v_call: TRBV6-5
j_call: TRBJ1-5
cdr3_aa: ASSSRGVPQPQH

v_call: TRBV19
j_call: TRBJ2-3
cdr3_aa: ASGEGTSADTQY

v_call: TRBV7-9
j_call: TRBJ1-2
cdr3_aa: ASSLDPHGSSFPYGYT

v_call: TRBV4-1
j_call: TRBJ2-3
cdr3_aa: ASSQGPLTSGGAGTQY

v_call: TRBV7-8
j_call: TRBJ1-2
cdr3_aa: ASSQTSPTGGGYT

v_call: TRBV2
j_call: TRBJ2-5
cdr3_aa: ASSQTSQRETQY

v_call: TRBV5-1
j_call: TRBJ2-2
cdr3_aa: ASSLALTGYGELF

v_call: TRBV11-2
j_call: TRBJ1-5
cdr3_aa: ASSATGVGQH

v_call: TRBV7-2
j_call: TRBJ2-7
cdr3_aa: ASKAGVYEQY

v_call: TRBV5-1
j_call: TRBJ1-2
cdr3_aa: ASSLGQGDGYT

v_call: TRBV30
j_call: TRBJ1-1
cdr3_aa: AWSVWGDTEAF

v_call: TRBV9
j_call: TRBJ2-7
cdr3_aa: ASSRGTSGPNSYEQY

v_call: TRBV30
j_call: TRBJ1-5
cdr3_aa: AWSVQGNQPQH

v_call: TRBV10-3
j_call: TRBJ1-1
cdr3_aa: AISEGAGKNTEAF

v_call: TRBV9
j_call: TRBJ1-1
cdr3_aa: ASSGDRGLANTEAF

v_call: TRBV5-1
j_call: TRBJ1-2
cdr3_aa: ASSLRLLPGQGAGGYT

v_call: TRBV29-1
j_call: TRBJ1-1
cdr3_aa: SVVVNTEAF

v_call: TRBV4-1
j_call: TRBJ2-5
cdr3_aa: ASTGEETQY

v_call: TRBV28
j_call: TRBJ1-2
cdr3_aa: ASSLMGSGYT

v_call: TRBV9
j_call: TRBJ1-1
cdr3_aa: ASSTSQGASTEAF

v_call: TRBV6-5
j_call: TRBJ2-7
cdr3_aa: ASSRGGSYEQY

v_call: TRBV9
j_call: TRBJ2-7
cdr3_aa: ASSVTGTGFSYEQY

v_call: TRBV5-1
j_call: TRBJ1-3
cdr3_aa: ASSSKPTGIGTGNTIY

v_call: TRBV19
j_call: TRBJ1-2
cdr3_aa: ASSTGTGMAGYT

v_call: TRBV4-1
j_call: TRBJ2-2
cdr3_aa: ASSQGYGGWNTGELF

v_call: TRBV29-1
j_call: TRBJ2-7
cdr3_aa: SVDVGQGTYEQY

v_call: TRBV2
j_call: TRBJ1-1
cdr3_aa: ASSLGQGYTEAF

v_call: TRBV10-1
j_call: TRBJ1-1
cdr3_aa: ASTVTGGSEAF

v_call: TRBV9
j_call: TRBJ1-2
cdr3_aa: ASSLSTGGIGYT